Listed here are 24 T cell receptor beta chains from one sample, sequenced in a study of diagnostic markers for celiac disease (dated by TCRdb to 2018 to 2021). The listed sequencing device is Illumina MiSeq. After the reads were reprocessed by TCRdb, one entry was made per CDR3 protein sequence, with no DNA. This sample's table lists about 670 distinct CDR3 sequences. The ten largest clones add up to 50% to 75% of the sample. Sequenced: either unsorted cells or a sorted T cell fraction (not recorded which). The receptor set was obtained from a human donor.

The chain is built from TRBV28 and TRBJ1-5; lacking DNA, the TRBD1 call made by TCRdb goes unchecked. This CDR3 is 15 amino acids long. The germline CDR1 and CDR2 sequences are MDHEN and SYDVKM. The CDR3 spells CASSLQGDGNQPQHF.

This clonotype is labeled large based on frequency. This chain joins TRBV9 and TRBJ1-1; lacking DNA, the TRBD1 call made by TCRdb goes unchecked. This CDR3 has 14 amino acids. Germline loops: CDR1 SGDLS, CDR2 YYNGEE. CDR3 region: CASSGPLNRYEAFF.

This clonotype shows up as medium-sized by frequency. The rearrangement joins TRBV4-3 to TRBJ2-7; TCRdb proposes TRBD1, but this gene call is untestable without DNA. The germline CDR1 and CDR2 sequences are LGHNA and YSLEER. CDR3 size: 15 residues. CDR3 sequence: CASSQARGISYEQYF.

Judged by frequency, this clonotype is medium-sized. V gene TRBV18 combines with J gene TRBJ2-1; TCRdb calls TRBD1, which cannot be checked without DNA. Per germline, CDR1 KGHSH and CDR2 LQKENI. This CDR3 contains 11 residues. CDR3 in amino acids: CASSLDREQFF.

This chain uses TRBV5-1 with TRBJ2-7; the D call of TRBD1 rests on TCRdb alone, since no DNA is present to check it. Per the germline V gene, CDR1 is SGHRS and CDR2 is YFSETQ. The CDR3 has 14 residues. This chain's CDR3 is CASSSRQQSYEQYF. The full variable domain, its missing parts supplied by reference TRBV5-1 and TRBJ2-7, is KAGVTQTPRYLIKTRGQQVTLSCSPISGHRSVSWYQQTPGQGLQFLFEYFSETQRNKGNFPGRFSGRQFSNSRSEMNVSTLELGDSALYLCASSSRQQSYEQYFGPGTRLTVT.

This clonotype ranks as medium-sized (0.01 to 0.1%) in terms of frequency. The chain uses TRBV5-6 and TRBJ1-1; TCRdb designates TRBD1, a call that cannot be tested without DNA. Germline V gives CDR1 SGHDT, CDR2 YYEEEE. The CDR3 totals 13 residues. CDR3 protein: CASREQGRAEAFF.

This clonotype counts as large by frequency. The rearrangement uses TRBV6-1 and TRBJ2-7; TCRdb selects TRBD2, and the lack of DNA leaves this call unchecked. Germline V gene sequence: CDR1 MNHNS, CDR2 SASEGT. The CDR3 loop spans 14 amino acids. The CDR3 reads CASSLGLAFDEQYF.

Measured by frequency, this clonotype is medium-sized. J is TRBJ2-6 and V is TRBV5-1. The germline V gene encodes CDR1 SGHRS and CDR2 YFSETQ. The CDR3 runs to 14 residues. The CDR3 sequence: CASKNPSGANVLTF.

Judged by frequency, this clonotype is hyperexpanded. The chain's CDR3 is CASSGYGGHTEAFF. This chain joins TRBV14 and TRBJ1-1; the D gene TCRdb calls, TRBD1, cannot be checked with no DNA. This CDR3 region has 14 residues. CDR1 is SGHDN and CDR2 is FVKESK in the germline V gene.

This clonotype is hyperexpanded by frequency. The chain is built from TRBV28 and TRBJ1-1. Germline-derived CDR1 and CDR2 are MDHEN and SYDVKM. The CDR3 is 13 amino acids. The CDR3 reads CASSLKMNTEAFF.

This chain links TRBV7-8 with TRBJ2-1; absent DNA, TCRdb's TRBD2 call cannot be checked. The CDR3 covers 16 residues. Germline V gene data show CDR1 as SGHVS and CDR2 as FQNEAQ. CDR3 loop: CASSGGVRGVYNEQFF. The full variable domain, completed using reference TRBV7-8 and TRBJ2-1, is GAGVSQSPRYKVAKRGQDVALRCDPISGHVSLFWYQQALGQGPEFLTYFQNEAQLDKSGLPSDRFFAERPEGSVSTLKIQRTQQEDSAVYLCASSGGVRGVYNEQFFGPGTRLTVL.

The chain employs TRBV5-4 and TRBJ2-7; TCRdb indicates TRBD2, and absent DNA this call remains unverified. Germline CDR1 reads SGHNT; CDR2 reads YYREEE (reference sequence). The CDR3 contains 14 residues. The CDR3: CASTLGGSSYEQYF.

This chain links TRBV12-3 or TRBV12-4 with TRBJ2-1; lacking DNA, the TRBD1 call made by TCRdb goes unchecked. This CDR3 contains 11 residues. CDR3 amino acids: CASSSTGLLFF.

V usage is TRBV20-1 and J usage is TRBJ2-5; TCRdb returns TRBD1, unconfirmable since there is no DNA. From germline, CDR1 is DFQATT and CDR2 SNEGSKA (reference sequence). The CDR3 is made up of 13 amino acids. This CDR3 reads CRAGTAEGETQYF.

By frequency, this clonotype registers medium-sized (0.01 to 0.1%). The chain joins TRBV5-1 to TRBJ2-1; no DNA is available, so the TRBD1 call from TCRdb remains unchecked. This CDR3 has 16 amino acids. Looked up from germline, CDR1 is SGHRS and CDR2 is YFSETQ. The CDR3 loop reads CASSGWGQGETDEQFF.

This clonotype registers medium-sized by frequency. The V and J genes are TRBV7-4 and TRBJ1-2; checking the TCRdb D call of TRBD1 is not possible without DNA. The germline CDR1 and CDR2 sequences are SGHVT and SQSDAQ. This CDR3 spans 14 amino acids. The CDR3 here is CASSLGDTVDGYTF. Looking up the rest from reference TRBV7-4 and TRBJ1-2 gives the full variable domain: GAGVSQSPRYKVAKRGRDVALRCDSISGHVTLYWYRQTLGQGSEVLTYSQSDAQRDKSGRPSGRFSAERPERSVSTLKIQRTEQGDSAVYLCASSLGDTVDGYTFGSGTRLTVV.

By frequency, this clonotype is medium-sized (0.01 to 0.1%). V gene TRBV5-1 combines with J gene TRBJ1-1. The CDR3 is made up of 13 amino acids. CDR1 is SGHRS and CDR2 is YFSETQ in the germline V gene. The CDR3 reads CASSMTTNTEAFF. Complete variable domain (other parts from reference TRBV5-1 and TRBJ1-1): KAGVTQTPRYLIKTRGQQVTLSCSPISGHRSVSWYQQTPGQGLQFLFEYFSETQRNKGNFPGRFSGRQFSNSRSEMNVSTLELGDSALYLCASSMTTNTEAFFGQGTRLTVV.

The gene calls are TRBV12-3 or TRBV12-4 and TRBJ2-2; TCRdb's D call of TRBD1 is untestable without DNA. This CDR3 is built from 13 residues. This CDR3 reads CASRHRVTGELFF.

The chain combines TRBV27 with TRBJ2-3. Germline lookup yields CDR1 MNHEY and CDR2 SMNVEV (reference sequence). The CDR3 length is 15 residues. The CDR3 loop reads CASSLLDPSTDTQYF.

The CDR3 protein is CASSPWWSLGKNEQFF. The gene calls are TRBV4-1 and TRBJ2-1; TCRdb reports TRBD2, a call that lacks DNA to check it against. Germline V gene sequence: CDR1 MGHRA, CDR2 YSYEKL. This CDR3 comprises 16 residues.

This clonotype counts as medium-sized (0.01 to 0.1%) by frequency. The CDR3 loop reads CSARDSRNFGQPQHF. The V and J genes are TRBV20-1 and TRBJ1-5. Per the germline V gene, CDR1 is DFQATT and CDR2 is SNEGSKA (reference sequence). This CDR3 comprises 15 residues.

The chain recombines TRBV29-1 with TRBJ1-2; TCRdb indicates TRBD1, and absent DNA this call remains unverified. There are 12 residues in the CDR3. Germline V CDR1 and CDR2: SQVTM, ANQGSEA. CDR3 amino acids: CSGGGSHYGYTF.

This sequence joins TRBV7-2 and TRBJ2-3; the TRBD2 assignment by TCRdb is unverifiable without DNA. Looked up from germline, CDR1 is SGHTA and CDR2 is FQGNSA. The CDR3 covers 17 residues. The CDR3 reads CASSLAGAGGSRGTQYF.

CDR3: CASRGIFSNQPQHF. The V gene is TRBV12-3 or TRBV12-4, the J gene TRBJ1-5. CDR3 length equals 14 residues.